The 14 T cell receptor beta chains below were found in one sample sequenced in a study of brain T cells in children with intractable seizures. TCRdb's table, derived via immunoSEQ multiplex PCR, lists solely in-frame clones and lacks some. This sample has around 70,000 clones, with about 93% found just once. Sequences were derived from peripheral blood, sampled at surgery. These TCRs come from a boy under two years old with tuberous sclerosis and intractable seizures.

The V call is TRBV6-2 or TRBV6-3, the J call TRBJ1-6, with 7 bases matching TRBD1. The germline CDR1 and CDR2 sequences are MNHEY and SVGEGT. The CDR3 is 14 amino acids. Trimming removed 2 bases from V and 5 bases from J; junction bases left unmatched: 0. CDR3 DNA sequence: TGTGCCAGCAGTTACGACAGGGATAATTCACCCCTCCACTTT. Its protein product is CASSYDRDNSPLHF.

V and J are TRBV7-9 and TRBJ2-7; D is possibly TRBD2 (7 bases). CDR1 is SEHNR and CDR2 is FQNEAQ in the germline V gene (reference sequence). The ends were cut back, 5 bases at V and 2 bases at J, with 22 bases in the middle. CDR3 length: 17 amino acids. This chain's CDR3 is CASSQFPGGGVTYEQYF. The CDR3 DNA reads TGTGCCAGCAGCCAATTCCCGGGGGGCGGGGTGACCTACGAGCAGTACTTC.

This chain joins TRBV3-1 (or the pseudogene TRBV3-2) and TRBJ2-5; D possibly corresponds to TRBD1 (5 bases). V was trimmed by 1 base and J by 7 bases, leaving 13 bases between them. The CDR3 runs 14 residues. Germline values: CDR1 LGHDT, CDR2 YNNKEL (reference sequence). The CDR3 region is CASSQVRGLGTQYF. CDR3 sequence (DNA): TGTGCCAGCAGCCAAGTTAGGGGATTGGGGACCCAGTACTTC.

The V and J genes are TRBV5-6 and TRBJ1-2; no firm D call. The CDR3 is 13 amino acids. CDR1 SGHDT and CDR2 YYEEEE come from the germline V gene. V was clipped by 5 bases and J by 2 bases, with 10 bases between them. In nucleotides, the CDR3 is TGTGCCAGCAGAATGGGAGCGAACTATGGCTACACCTTC. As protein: CASRMGANYGYTF.

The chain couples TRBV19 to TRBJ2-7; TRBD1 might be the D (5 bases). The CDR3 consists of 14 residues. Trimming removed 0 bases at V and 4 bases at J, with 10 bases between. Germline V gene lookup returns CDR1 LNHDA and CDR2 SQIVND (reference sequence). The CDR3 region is CASSIDRAAYEQYF. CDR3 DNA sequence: TGTGCCAGTAGTATAGACAGGGCGGCATACGAGCAGTACTTC.

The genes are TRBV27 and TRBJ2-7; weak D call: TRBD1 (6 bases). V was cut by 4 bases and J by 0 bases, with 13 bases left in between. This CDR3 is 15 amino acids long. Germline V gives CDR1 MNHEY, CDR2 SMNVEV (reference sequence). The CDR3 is CASSSGQWHSYEQYF. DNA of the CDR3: TGTGCCAGCAGTTCTGGACAGTGGCACTCCTACGAGCAGTACTTC.

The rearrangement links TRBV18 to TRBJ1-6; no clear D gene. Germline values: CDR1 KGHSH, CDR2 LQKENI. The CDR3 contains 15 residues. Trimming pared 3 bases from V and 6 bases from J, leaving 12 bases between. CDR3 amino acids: CASSPAVSGNSPLHF. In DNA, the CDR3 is TGTGCCAGCTCACCGGCAGTCTCCGGTAATTCACCCCTCCACTTT.

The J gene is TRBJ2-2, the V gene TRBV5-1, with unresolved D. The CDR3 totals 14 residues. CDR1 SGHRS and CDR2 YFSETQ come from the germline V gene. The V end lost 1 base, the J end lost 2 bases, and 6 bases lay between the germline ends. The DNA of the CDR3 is TGCGCCAGCAGCTTGCGCAGAAACACCGGGGAGCTGTTTTTT. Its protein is CASSLRRNTGELFF.

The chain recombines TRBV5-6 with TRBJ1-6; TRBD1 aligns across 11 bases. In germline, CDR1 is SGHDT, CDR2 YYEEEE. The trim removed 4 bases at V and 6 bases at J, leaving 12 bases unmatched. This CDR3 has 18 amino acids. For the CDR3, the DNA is TGTGCCAGCAGCATCGGACAGGGGGCCGCTACGTTTAATTCACCCCTCCACTTT. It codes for CASSIGQGAATFNSPLHF.

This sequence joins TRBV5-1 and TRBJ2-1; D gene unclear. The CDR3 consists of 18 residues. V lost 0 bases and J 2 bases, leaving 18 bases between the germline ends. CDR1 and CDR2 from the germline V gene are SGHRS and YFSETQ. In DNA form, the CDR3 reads TGCGCCAGCAGCTTGGGTATGGGCTGGGCAAAAACCTACAATGAGCAGTTCTTC. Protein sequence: CASSLGMGWAKTYNEQFF.

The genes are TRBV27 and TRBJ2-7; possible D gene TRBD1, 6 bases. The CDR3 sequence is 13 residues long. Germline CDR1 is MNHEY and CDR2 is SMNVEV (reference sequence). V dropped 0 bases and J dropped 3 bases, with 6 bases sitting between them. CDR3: CASSLSGGYEQYF. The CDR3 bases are TGTGCCAGCAGTTTATCAGGGGGCTACGAGCAGTACTTC.

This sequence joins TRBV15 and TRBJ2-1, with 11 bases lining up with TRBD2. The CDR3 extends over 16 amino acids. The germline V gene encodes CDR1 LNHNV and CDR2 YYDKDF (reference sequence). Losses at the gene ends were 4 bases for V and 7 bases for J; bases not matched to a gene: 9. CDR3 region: CATSTNRLAGSNEQFF. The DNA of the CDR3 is TGTGCCACCAGCACCAATCGACTAGCGGGGTCTAATGAGCAGTTCTTC.

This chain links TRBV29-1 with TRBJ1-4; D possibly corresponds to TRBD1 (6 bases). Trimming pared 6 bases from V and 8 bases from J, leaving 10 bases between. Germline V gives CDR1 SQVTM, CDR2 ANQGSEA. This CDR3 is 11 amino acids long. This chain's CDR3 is CSVEGGEKLFF. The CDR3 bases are TGCAGCGTCGAGGGGGGGGAAAAACTGTTTTTT.

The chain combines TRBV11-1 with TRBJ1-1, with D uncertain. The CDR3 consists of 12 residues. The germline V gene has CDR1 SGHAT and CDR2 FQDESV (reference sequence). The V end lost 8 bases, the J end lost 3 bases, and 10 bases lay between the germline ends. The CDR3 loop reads CASGRLDTEAFF. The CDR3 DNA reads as TGTGCCAGCGGCAGATTGGACACTGAAGCTTTCTTT.